The 28 T cell receptor beta chains in this list originate from one sample, sequenced in a study of T cells in Graves' hyperthyroidism and ophthalmopathy. RNA transcripts were the template for amplifying TCR beta CDR3 regions. In the first-round RT-PCR of the TCR CDR3, the HTBI primer set was used. In TCRdb, the multiplex PCR reads were re-called with MiXCR into one record per CDR3 protein. The sample holds some 300,000 distinct CDR3 sequences, 15% to 20% seen once. Sequenced: blood. The receptors were gathered from a man aged 45-60 years with Graves' ophthalmopathy.

The table lists this clonotype with a few counts. The chain uses TRBV20-1 and TRBJ2-1; D assignment may be TRBD1 or TRBD2 (5 bases each). CDR3 length equals 14 residues. V was cut by 6 bases and J by 6 bases, with 18 bases left in between. Germline CDR1 is DFQATT and CDR2 is SNEGSKA (reference sequence). The CDR3 region is CSAIRGAFRNEQFF. The CDR3 nucleotides are TGCAGTGCGATTCGAGGGGCTTTTCGCAATGAGCAGTTCTTC.

The rearrangement joins TRBV14 to TRBJ1-4; tentative D call: TRBD1 (5 bases). Germline CDR1 and CDR2: SGHDN and FVKESK. CDR3 size: 13 residues. Trimming shortened V by 5 bases and J by 6 bases, and 10 bases separated the two germline ends. The CDR3 DNA is TGTGCCAGCAGCAGGGGCGCGTATGAAAAACTGTTTTTT. It codes for CASSRGAYEKLFF.

V is TRBV7-3 and J is TRBJ2-6; 7 nucleotides match TRBD2. V lost 5 bases to trimming and J lost 0 bases; unmatched junction nucleotides: 10. CDR3 size: 18 residues. Germline V gene sequence: CDR1 SGHTA, CDR2 FQGTGA. Here the CDR3 reads CASSRLGGGSSGANVLTF. CDR3 bases: TGTGCCAGCAGCCGATTGGGGGGGGGGTCCTCTGGGGCCAACGTCCTGACTTTC.

This clonotype showed up many times. The chain uses TRBV7-6 and TRBJ2-1; D is undetermined. This CDR3 has 19 residues. V dropped 2 bases and J dropped 0 bases, with 20 bases sitting between them. In germline, CDR1 is SGHVS, CDR2 FNYEAQ. This CDR3 reads CASSLLQTPTRSSYNEQFF. CDR3 DNA: TGTGCCAGCAGCTTATTACAGACCCCGACTCGTAGCTCCTACAATGAGCAGTTCTTC.

This clonotype was counted a few times. The chain carries TRBV15 and TRBJ1-3; D possibly corresponds to TRBD1 (5 bases). The germline CDR1 and CDR2 sequences are LNHNV and YYDKDF (reference sequence). V shed 4 bases and J shed 4 bases, with 8 bases lying between them. This CDR3 is built from 13 residues. CDR3 sequence (DNA): TGTGCCACCAGCATAAACAGGGGAAACACCATATATTTT. Translated, it gives CATSINRGNTIYF. Using reference TRBV15 and TRBJ1-3 for the parts outside the CDR3, the full variable domain is DAMVIQNPRYQVTQFGKPVTLSCSQTLNHNVMYWYQQKSSQAPKLLFHYYDKDFNNEADTPDNFQSRRPNTSFCFLDIRSPGLGDTAMYLCATSINRGNTIYFGEGSWLTVV.

This sequence joins TRBV6-2 or TRBV6-3 and TRBJ1-6; 11 positions agree with TRBD1. Germline V gene sequence: CDR1 MNHEY, CDR2 SVGEGT. CDR3 length equals 14 residues. J lost 8 bases, V lost 6 bases, and 3 bases had no gene match. The CDR3 region is CASRPGQGDSPLHF. The CDR3 DNA follows: TGTGCCAGCAGACCGGGACAGGGGGATTCACCCCTCCACTTT.

This clonotype was seen ten or more times. The rearrangement joins TRBV18 to TRBJ1-5; no firm D call. V was shortened by 5 bases and J by 2 bases, with 16 bases between the two germline ends. Germline assignment: CDR1 KGHSH and CDR2 LQKENI. The CDR3 loop spans 16 amino acids. DNA of the CDR3: TGTGCCAGCTCAGCGCGTGGCGGGATGGGCAATCAGCCCCAGCATTTT. It specifies CASSARGGMGNQPQHF.

The chain joins TRBV28 to TRBJ2-7; D is ambiguous. There are 13 residues in the CDR3. V was pared by 5 bases and J by 2 bases, with 10 bases between. Germline-derived CDR1 and CDR2 are MDHEN and SYDVKM. The CDR3 DNA sequence: TGTGCCAGCAGTAAGACGGTACCCTACGAGCAGTACTTC. It codes for CASSKTVPYEQYF.

V usage is TRBV10-3 and J usage is TRBJ2-7; 9 bases map to TRBD1. The V segment lost 0 bases and the J segment 3 bases; nucleotides outside the gene matches: 21. CDR1 is ENHRY and CDR2 is SYGVKD in the germline V gene. This CDR3 has 21 amino acids. CDR3 sequence reads: CAISESEGGTGSARDYYEQYF. CDR3 DNA: TGTGCCATCAGTGAGTCGGAAGGAGGGACAGGGTCCGCTCGTGACTACTACGAGCAGTACTTC.

The chain links TRBV5-1 to TRBJ2-2; D may be TRBD1 or TRBD2 (5 bases each). The germline V gene has CDR1 SGHRS and CDR2 YFSETQ. V dropped 0 bases and J dropped 0 bases, with 9 bases sitting between them. There are 16 residues in the CDR3. CDR3 loop: CASSLEWGSNTGELFF. CDR3 nucleotides: TGCGCCAGCAGCTTGGAATGGGGGTCGAACACCGGGGAGCTGTTTTTT.

This clonotype was seen repeatedly, ten times or more. The chain employs TRBV20-1 and TRBJ1-1; D call uncertain. The CDR3 sequence is 14 residues long. Trimming left V 0 bases short and J 4 bases short, with 12 bases between. Germline CDR1 DFQATT, CDR2 SNEGSKA (reference sequence). The CDR3, as DNA: TGCAGTGCTAGAGATGAAACAAGCGGCACTGAAGCTTTCTTT. Encoded protein: CSARDETSGTEAFF.

This clonotype has more than one count but fewer than ten. This chain joins TRBV19 and TRBJ2-7, with 9 bases identical to TRBD2. The J segment lost 0 bases and the V segment lost 9 bases, leaving 9 bases of the junction unmatched. CDR3 size: 15 residues. Germline values: CDR1 LNHDA, CDR2 SQIVND (reference sequence). CDR3 residues: CASRLAEGISYEQYF. CDR3 DNA: TGTGCCAGCAGACTAGCGGAGGGAATCTCCTACGAGCAGTACTTC. The whole variable domain, filled in from reference TRBV19 and TRBJ2-7, reads DGGITQSPKYLFRKEGQNVTLSCEQNLNHDAMYWYRQDPGQGLRLIYYSQIVNDFQKGDIAEGYSVSREKKESFPLTVTSAQKNPTAFYLCASRLAEGISYEQYFGPGTRLTVT.

In its sample, this clonotype was seen a few times. This chain connects TRBV28 to TRBJ2-5; D not certain. There are 12 residues in the CDR3. Germline CDR1 is MDHEN and CDR2 is SYDVKM. The V end was cut by 6 bases, the J end by 6 bases, with 11 bases between. CDR3 sequence: CASSPNKKTQYF. The CDR3 DNA follows: TGTGCCAGCAGCCCGAACAAGAAGACCCAGTACTTC.

This clonotype was seen a few times. V and J are TRBV5-4 and TRBJ2-1; 7 nucleotides match TRBD2. The junction had 12 bases not matched to a gene; V was cut back by 6 bases and J by 0 bases. The CDR3 has 17 amino acids. Per germline, CDR1 SGHNT and CDR2 YYREEE (reference sequence). This CDR3 is CASTPEGGRSSYNEQFF. The CDR3 DNA is TGTGCCAGCACTCCCGAGGGAGGGCGGAGCTCCTACAATGAGCAGTTCTTC.

The chain joins TRBV6-1 to TRBJ1-1; D perhaps matches TRBD1 (5 bases). Trimming cost V 5 bases and J 6 bases, with 13 bases left between them. The CDR3 length is 13 residues. Per germline, CDR1 MNHNS and CDR2 SASEGT. CDR3 nucleotides: TGTGCCAGCAGTTCCAAACGGGGGGCTGAAGCTTTCTTT. As protein: CASSSKRGAEAFF.

This clonotype was recorded a few times. The gene calls are TRBV6-1 and TRBJ2-7; TRBD2 matches 13 bases. CDR3 length equals 16 residues. The junction had 5 bases not matched to a gene; V was cut back by 5 bases and J by 1 base. Germline values: CDR1 MNHNS, CDR2 SASEGT. CDR3 nucleotide sequence: TGTGCCAGCAGTTGGACTAGCGGGGGAGGGTCCTACGAGCAGTACTTC. It encodes CASSWTSGGGSYEQYF.

This clonotype was recorded many times. The rearrangement uses TRBV12-3 or TRBV12-4 and TRBJ2-5; 9 positions agree with TRBD2. Germline trimming cut 2 bases from V and 1 base from J; bases unmatched to any gene: 2. The CDR3 spans 15 residues. The CDR3 bases are TGTGCCAGCAGTTTATGGACTAGCGCCCAAGAGACCCAGTACTTC. Translated, it gives CASSLWTSAQETQYF.

A few counts support this clonotype. The rearrangement links TRBV5-1 to TRBJ2-5, with D perhaps given as TRBD1 or TRBD2 (5 bases each). The CDR3 is 15 amino acids. V lost 5 bases, J lost 2 bases, and 16 bases lay in between. CDR1 and CDR2 (germline): SGHRS, YFSETQ. This chain's CDR3 is CASSPRDGYQETQYF. CDR3 DNA: TGCGCCAGCAGTCCAAGGGACGGATATCAAGAGACCCAGTACTTC.

The chain recombines TRBV27 with TRBJ2-1; no clear D gene. This CDR3 contains 14 residues. The germline V gene has CDR1 MNHEY and CDR2 SMNVEV (reference sequence). The V end was cut by 6 bases, the J end by 6 bases, with 15 bases between. In DNA form, the CDR3 reads TGTGCCAGCAGGCCCACAGTAGGTGTCAATGAGCAGTTCTTC. Translated, it gives CASRPTVGVNEQFF.

This clonotype occurred many times. The V and J genes are TRBV30 and TRBJ2-3; 9 nucleotides line up with TRBD2. The CDR3 runs 15 residues. The J segment lost 6 bases and the V segment lost 3 bases, leaving 10 bases of the junction unmatched. Per germline, CDR1 GTSNPN and CDR2 SVGIG (reference sequence). CDR3 coding DNA: TGTGCCTGGAGGGGAAAGGCGGGAGGGAAGGATACGCAGTATTTT. It encodes CAWRGKAGGKDTQYF.

This clonotype showed up just a few times. The genes are TRBV6-1 and TRBJ1-1, with D hard to call. Per the germline V gene, CDR1 is MNHNS and CDR2 is SASEGT. V was shortened by 2 bases and J by 0 bases, with 13 bases between the two germline ends. This CDR3 is 16 amino acids long. The CDR3 DNA sequence: TGTGCCAGCAGTGAACCCGGATTGCGGCTGAACACTGAAGCTTTCTTT. It specifies CASSEPGLRLNTEAFF.

The V and J genes are TRBV28 and TRBJ2-6; D is ambiguous. Between the trimmed V and J ends, which lost 3 bases and 0 bases, there was a span of 6 bases. Per germline, CDR1 MDHEN and CDR2 SYDVKM. The CDR3 length is 15 residues. The CDR3 loop is CASSFKSSGANVLTF. The CDR3 DNA sequence: TGTGCCAGCAGTTTCAAGAGCTCTGGGGCCAACGTCCTGACTTTC.

The rearrangement joins TRBV20-1 to TRBJ2-7; 8 bases map to TRBD1. V dropped 6 bases and J dropped 0; count of bases not matched to a gene: 7. Germline CDR1 DFQATT, CDR2 SNEGSKA (reference sequence). The CDR3 spans 14 residues. This CDR3 is CSALSGGASYEQYF. In nucleotides, the CDR3 is TGCAGTGCGCTGTCAGGGGGCGCCTCCTACGAGCAGTACTTC.

V is TRBV9 and J is TRBJ2-5; maybe TRBD1 (6 bases). The V gene lost 0 bases and the J gene lost 3 bases, with 12 bases spanning the gap. Germline lookup yields CDR1 SGDLS and CDR2 YYNGEE. The CDR3 sequence is 15 residues long. CDR3 sequence (DNA): TGTGCCAGCAGCGTAGAGGACAGCTTCGAAGAGACCCAGTACTTC. As protein: CASSVEDSFEETQYF.

The chain links TRBV13 to TRBJ2-1; 12 nucleotides align to TRBD2. Germline CDR1 PRHDT, CDR2 FYEKMQ (reference sequence). After removal of 1 base from V and 1 base from J, the junction contained 14 bases not matched to a gene. The CDR3 spans 21 residues. CDR3 DNA sequence: TGTGCCAGCAGCTTAGCATCTCCGGCCCCGGGACTAGCGGGTTCCTACAATGAGCAGTTCTTC. It specifies CASSLASPAPGLAGSYNEQFF.

In the case of this clonotype: Germline is not matched at one junction end, which may reflect a read error. This rearrangement joins TRBV29-1 to TRBJ2-1, with a weak D call TRBD2 (6 bases). The germline gives CDR1 SQVTM, CDR2 ANQGSEA. The CDR3 is made up of 15 amino acids. The DNA of the CDR3 is TGCAGCGTCGCACCACTAGCTTCCTCCTACAATGGGCAGTTCTTC. Translating gives CSVAPLASSYNGQFF.

The chain employs TRBV19 and TRBJ1-1; D remains unclear. Germline values: CDR1 LNHDA, CDR2 SQIVND (reference sequence). V lost 5 bases to trimming and J lost 1 base, with 14 bases between them. CDR3 length equals 15 residues. The CDR3 region has the DNA TGTGCCAGTAGTTCTCAAGGGAGAGGGAACACTGAAGCTTTCTTT. Translating gives CASSSQGRGNTEAFF.

This clonotype was seen repeatedly, ten times or more. This rearrangement joins TRBV6-1 to TRBJ2-7; no reliable D call. Germline assignment: CDR1 MNHNS and CDR2 SASEGT. V shed 2 bases and J shed 3 bases, with 17 bases lying between them. This CDR3 has 16 amino acids. The CDR3 coding sequence is TGTGCCAGCAGTGAACGGCGAGACCCTGGGTTCTACGAGCAGTACTTC. Residues: CASSERRDPGFYEQYF.